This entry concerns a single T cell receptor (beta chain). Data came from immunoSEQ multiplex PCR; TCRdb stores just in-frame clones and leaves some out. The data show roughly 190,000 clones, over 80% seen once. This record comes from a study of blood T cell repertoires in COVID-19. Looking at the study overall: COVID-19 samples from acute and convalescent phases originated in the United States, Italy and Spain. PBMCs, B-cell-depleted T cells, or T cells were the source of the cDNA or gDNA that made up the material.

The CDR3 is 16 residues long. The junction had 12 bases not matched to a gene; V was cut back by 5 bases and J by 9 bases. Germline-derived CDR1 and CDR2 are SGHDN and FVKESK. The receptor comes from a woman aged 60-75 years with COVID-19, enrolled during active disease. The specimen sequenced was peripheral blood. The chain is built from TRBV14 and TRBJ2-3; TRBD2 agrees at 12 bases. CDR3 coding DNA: TGTGCCAGCAGCGTCGACAGACTAGCGGGGGTATTAACGCAGTATTTT. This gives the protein CASSVDRLAGVLTQYF.